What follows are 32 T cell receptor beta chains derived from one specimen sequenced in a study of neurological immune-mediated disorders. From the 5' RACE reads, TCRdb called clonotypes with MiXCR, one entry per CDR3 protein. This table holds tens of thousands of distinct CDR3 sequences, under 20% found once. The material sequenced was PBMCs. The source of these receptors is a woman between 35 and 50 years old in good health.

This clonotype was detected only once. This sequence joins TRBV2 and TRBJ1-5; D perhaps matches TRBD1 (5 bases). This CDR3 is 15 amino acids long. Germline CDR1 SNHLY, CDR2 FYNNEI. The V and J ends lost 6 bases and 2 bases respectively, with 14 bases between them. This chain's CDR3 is CASSTTGTGNQPQHF. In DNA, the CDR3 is TGTGCCAGCAGCACAACCGGGACGGGCAATCAGCCCCAGCATTTT. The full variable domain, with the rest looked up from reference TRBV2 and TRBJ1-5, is EPEVTQTPSHQVTQMGQEVILRCVPISNHLYFYWYRQILGQKVEFLVSFYNNEISEKSEIFDDQFSVERPDGSNFTLKIRSTKLEDSAMYFCASSTTGTGNQPQHFGDGTRLSIL.

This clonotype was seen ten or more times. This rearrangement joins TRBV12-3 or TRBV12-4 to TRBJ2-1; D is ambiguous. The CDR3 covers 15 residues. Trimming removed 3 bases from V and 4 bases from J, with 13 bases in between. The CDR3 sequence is CASSFPEKGYNEQFF. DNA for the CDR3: TGTGCCAGCAGTTTCCCCGAGAAAGGATACAATGAGCAGTTCTTC.

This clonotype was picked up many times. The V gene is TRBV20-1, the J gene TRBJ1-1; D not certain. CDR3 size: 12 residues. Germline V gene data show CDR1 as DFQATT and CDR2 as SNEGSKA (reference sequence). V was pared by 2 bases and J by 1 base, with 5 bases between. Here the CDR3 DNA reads TGCAGTGCTAGATCCCCGAACACTGAAGCTTTCTTT. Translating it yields CSARSPNTEAFF.

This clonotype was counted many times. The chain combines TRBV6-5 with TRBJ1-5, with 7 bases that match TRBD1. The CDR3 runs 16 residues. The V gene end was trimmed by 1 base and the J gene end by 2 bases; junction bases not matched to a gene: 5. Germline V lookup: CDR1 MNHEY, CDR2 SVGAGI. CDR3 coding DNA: TGTGCCAGCAGTTACTATGGGACAGATCGCAATCAGCCCCAGCATTTT. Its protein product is CASSYYGTDRNQPQHF.

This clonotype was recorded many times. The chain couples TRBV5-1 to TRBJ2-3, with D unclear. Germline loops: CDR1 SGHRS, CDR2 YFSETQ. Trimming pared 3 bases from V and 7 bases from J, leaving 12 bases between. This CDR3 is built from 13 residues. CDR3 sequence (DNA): TGCGCCAGCAGCTCCCTACTACTTAATACGCAGTATTTT. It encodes CASSSLLLNTQYF. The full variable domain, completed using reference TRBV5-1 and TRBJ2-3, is KAGVTQTPRYLIKTRGQQVTLSCSPISGHRSVSWYQQTPGQGLQFLFEYFSETQRNKGNFPGRFSGRQFSNSRSEMNVSTLELGDSALYLCASSSLLLNTQYFGPGTRLTVL.

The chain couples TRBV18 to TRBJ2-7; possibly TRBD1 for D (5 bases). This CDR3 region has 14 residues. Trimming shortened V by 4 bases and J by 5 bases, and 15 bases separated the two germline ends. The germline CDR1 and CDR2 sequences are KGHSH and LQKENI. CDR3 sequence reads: CASSHGQGSHEQYV. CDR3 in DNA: TGTGCCAGCTCACATGGACAAGGGTCCCACGAGCAGTACGTC.

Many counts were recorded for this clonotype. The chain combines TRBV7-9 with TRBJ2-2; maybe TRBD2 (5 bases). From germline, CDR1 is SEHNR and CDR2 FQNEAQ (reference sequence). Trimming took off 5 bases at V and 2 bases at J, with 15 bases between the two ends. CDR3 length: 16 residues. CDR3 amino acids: CASSRSRASNTGELFF. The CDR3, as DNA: TGTGCCAGCAGCCGCTCGAGGGCTTCCAACACCGGGGAGCTGTTTTTT.

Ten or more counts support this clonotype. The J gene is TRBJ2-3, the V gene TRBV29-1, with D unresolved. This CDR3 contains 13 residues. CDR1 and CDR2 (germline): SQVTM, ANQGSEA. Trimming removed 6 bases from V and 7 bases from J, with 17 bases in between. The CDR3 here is CSVVFSPNHTQYF. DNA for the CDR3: TGCAGCGTCGTATTCAGTCCAAACCATACGCAGTATTTT.

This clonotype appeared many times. CDR3 nucleotide sequence: TGTGCCAGCAGTTACTCTATGGGTAGCAATCAGCCCCAGCATTTT. As protein: CASSYSMGSNQPQHF. The chain employs TRBV6-5 and TRBJ1-5; D unclear. Looked up from germline, CDR1 is MNHEY and CDR2 is SVGAGI. The CDR3 is 15 residues long. The ends were cut back, 0 bases at V and 0 bases at J, with 6 bases in the middle.

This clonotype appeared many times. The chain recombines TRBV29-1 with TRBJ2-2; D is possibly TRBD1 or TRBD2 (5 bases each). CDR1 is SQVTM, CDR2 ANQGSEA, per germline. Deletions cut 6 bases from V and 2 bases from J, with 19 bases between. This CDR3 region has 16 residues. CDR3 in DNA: TGCAGCGTCCTGGGGGTACAAGGCCTTAACACCGGGGAGCTGTTTTTT. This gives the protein CSVLGVQGLNTGELFF.

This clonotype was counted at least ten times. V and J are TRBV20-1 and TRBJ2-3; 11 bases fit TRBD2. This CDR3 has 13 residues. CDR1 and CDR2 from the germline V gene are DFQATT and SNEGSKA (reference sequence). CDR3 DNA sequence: TGCGTCATAGCGGGGGGGAGGGCAGATACGCAGTATTTT. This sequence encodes CVIAGGRADTQYF.

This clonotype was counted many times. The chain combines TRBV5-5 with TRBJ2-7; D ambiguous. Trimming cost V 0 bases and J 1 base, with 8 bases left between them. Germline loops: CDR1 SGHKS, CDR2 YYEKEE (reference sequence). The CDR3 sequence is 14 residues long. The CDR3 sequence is CASSLEYGSYEQYV. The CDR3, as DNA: TGTGCCAGCAGCTTGGAGTACGGATCCTACGAGCAGTACGTC.

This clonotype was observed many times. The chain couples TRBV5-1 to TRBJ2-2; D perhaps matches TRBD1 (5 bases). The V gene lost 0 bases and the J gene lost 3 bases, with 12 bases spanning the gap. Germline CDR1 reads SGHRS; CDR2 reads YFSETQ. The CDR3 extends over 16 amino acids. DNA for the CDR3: TGCGCCAGCAGCTTGGTTCCAGGGTTGGACACCGGGGAGCTGTTTTTT. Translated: CASSLVPGLDTGELFF.

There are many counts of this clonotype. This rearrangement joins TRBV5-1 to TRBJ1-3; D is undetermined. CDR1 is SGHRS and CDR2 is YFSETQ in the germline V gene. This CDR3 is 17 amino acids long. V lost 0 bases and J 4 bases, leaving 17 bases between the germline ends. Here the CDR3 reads CASSLGLPDLQGNTIYF. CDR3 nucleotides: TGCGCCAGCAGCTTGGGCCTCCCGGACCTCCAGGGAAACACCATATATTTT.

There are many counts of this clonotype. The DNA for the CDR3 is TGCGCCAGCAGCCCACGACAGGTGCCGAACACCGGGGAGCTGTTTTTT. It translates to CASSPRQVPNTGELFF. The chain uses TRBV5-1 and TRBJ2-2; a weak D match, TRBD1 (6 bases). CDR1 and CDR2 from the germline V gene are SGHRS and YFSETQ. CDR3 length: 16 residues. V was pared by 4 bases and J by 0 bases, with 13 bases between.

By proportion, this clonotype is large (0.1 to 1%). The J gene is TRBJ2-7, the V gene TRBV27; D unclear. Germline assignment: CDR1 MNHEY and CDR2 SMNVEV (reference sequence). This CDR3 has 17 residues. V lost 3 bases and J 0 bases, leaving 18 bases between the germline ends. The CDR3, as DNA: TGTGCCAGCAGTTTGCAGCCTGGCCCCTTGGGCTCCTACGAGCAGTACTTC. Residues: CASSLQPGPLGSYEQYF.

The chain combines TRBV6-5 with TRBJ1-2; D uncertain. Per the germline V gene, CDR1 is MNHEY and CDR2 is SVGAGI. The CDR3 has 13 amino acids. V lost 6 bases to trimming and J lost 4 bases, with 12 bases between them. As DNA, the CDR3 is TGTGCCAGCAGACATTCGGGAGCCTATGGCTACACCTTC. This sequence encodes CASRHSGAYGYTF.

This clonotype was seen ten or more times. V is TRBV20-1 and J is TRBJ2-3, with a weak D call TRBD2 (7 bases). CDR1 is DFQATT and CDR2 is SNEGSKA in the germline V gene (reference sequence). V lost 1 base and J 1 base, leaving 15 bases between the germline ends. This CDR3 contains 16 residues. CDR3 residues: CSARAPGGPGTDTQYF. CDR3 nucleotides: TGCAGTGCTAGAGCCCCCGGGGGGCCCGGCACAGATACGCAGTATTTT.

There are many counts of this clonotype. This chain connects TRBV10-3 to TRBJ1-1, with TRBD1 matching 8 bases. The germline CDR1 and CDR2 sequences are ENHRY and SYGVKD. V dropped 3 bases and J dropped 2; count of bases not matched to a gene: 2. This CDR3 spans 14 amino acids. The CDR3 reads CAISEQGVNTEAFF. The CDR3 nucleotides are TGTGCCATCAGTGAACAGGGGGTTAACACTGAAGCTTTCTTT.

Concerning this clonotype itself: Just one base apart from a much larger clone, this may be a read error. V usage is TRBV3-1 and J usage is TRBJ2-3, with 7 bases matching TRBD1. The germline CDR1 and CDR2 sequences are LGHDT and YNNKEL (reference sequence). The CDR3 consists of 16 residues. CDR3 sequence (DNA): TGTGCCAGCAGCCCGAGGGGGCGAACGATCACAGATATGCAGTATTTT. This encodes CASSPRGRTITDMQYF.

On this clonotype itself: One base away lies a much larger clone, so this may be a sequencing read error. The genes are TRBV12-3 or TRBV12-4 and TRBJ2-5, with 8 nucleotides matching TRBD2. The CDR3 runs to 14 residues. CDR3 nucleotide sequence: TGTGACAGCAGTTTTCCGGGGGGGCGGGAGACCCAGTACTTC. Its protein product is CDSSFPGGRETQYF.

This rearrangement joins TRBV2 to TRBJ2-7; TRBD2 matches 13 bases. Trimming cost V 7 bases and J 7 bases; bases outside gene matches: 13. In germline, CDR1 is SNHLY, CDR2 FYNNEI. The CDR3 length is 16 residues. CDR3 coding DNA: TGTGCCAGCAAGAGGACTAGCGGGGGACCCGCGGAGGAGCAGTACTTC. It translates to CASKRTSGGPAEEQYF.

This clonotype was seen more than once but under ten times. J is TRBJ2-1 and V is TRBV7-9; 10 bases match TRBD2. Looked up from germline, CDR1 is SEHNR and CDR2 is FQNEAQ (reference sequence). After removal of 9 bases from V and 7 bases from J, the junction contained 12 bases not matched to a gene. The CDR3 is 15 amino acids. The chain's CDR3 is CASLDSGGLSNEQFF. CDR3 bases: TGTGCCAGTCTAGATAGCGGGGGGTTGTCAAATGAGCAGTTCTTC.

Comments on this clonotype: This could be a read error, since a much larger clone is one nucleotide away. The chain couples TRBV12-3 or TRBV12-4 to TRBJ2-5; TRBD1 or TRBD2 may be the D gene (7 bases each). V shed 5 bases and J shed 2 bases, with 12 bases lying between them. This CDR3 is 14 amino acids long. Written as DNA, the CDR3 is TGTGCCAGCAGTACAGGGGACTATCAAGAGACCCAGTACTTC. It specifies CASSTGDYQETQYF.

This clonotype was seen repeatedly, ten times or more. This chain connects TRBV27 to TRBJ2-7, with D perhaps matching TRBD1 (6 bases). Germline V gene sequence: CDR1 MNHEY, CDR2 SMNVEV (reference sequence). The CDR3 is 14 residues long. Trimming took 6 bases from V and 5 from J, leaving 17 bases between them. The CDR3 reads CASRKSSQGNEQYF. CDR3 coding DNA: TGTGCCAGCAGAAAATCATCACAGGGAAACGAGCAGTACTTC.

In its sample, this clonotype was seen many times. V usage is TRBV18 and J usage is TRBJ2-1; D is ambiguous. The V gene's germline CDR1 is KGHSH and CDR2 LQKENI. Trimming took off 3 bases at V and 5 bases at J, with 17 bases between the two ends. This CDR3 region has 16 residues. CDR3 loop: CASSPLGPFMDNEQFF. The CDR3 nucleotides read TGTGCCAGCTCACCTCTAGGACCCTTTATGGACAATGAGCAGTTCTTC.

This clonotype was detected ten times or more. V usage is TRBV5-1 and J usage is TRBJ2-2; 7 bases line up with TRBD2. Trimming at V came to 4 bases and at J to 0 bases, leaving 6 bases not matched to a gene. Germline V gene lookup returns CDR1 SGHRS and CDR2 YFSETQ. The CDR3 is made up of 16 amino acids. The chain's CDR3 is CASSPRGGPNTGELFF. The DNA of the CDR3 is TGCGCCAGCAGCCCACGCGGGGGTCCGAACACCGGGGAGCTGTTTTTT.

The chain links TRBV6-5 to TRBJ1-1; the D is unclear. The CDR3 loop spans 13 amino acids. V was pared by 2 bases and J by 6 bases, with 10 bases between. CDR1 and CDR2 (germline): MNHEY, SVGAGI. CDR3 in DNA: TGTGCCAGCAGTTACCCGGCAGCGGCTGAAGCTTTCTTT. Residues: CASSYPAAAEAFF.

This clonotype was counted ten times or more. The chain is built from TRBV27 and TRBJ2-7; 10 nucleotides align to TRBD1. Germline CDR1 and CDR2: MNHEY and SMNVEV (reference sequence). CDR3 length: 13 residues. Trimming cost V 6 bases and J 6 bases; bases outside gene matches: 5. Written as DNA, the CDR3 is TGTGCCAGCAGGGGGACAGGGGAAATCGAGCAGTACTTC. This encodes CASRGTGEIEQYF.

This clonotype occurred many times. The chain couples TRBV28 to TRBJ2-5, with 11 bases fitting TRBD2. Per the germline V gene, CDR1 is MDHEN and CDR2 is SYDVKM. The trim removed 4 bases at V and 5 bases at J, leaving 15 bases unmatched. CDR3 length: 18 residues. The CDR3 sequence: CASSSAGSGGAFGETQYF. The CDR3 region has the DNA TGTGCCAGCAGTTCCGCCGGTAGCGGGGGGGCTTTCGGTGAGACCCAGTACTTC.

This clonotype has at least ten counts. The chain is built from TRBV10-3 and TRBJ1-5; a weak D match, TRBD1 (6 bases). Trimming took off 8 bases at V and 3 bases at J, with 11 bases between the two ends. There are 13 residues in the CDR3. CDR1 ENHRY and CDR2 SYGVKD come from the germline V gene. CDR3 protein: CAISDRLNQPQHF. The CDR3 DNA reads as TGTGCCATCTCTGACAGGCTCAATCAGCCCCAGCATTTT.

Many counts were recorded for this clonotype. CDR3 bases: TGCAGTGCTAGAGAAGCGGGGCCCAGAACTGAAGCTTTCTTT. Its translation is CSAREAGPRTEAFF. The V call is TRBV20-1, the J call TRBJ1-1; maybe TRBD1 (5 bases). CDR1 and CDR2 from the germline V gene are DFQATT and SNEGSKA (reference sequence). The V end lost 0 bases, the J end lost 5 bases, and 13 bases lay between the germline ends. The length of the CDR3 is 14 residues.